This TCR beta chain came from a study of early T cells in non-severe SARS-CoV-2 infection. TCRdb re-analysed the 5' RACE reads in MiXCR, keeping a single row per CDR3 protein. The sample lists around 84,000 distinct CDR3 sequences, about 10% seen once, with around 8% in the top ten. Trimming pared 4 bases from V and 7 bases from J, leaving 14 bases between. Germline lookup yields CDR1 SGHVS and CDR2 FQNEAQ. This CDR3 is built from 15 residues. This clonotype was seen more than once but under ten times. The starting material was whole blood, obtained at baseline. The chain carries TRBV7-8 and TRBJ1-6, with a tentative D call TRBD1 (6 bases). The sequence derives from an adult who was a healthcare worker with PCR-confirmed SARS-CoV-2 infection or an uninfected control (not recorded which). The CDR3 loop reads CASSSAEGGNSPLHF. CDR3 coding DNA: TGTGCCAGCAGCTCAGCAGAGGGGGGGAATTCACCCCTCCACTTT.